These 18 T cell receptor beta chains share one sample of origin, sequenced in a study of shared clonotypes between healthy human individuals. Data came from immunoSEQ multiplex PCR; TCRdb stores just in-frame clones and leaves some out. The sample shows under 1 million clones, almost 95% of them seen only once. As defined, naive CD8 cells were CD45RO-negative and positively selected for CCR7, with terminally differentiated effector memory CD45RA+ cells excluded. The sample was naive CD8+ T cells sorted from blood. The receptor source for this set is a man aged 30 to 45 in good health.

The V call is TRBV5-4, the J call TRBJ2-1; D remains unclear. This CDR3 contains 14 residues. V lost 4 bases and J lost 1, with 9 bases in between. Germline values: CDR1 SGHNT, CDR2 YYREEE (reference sequence). CDR3 sequence reads: CASSPDQSYNEQFF. CDR3 in DNA: TGTGCCAGCAGCCCGGATCAGTCCTACAATGAGCAGTTCTTC.

The genes are TRBV5-5 and TRBJ2-1; perhaps D is TRBD1 or TRBD2 (5 bases each). This CDR3 contains 17 residues. From germline, CDR1 is SGHKS and CDR2 YYEKEE (reference sequence). Trimming shortened V by 2 bases and J by 10 bases, and 25 bases separated the two germline ends. The CDR3 sequence: CASSFEPHGTPDWEQFF. The CDR3 nucleotides read TGTGCCAGCAGCTTTGAACCTCACGGGACCCCGGATTGGGAGCAGTTCTTC.

This clone appeared a single time. The rearrangement joins TRBV7-9 to TRBJ2-7, with D possibly matching TRBD1 (6 bases). This CDR3 comprises 17 residues. V gave up 5 bases and J gave up 4 bases, with 24 bases separating them. Germline V gene sequence: CDR1 SEHNR, CDR2 FQNEAQ (reference sequence). In nucleotides, the CDR3 is TGTGCCAGCAGCCCACCCGCCAAGACAGGTCGCATTTACGAGCAGTACTTC. Encoded protein: CASSPPAKTGRIYEQYF.

The chain links TRBV4-1 to TRBJ1-1; D remains ambiguous. The CDR3 runs 14 residues. Looked up from germline, CDR1 is MGHRA and CDR2 is YSYEKL. V shed 0 bases and J shed 7 bases, with 12 bases lying between them. The CDR3 spells CASSQDRFGDEAFF. In DNA, the CDR3 is TGCGCCAGCAGCCAAGACCGGTTTGGGGATGAAGCTTTCTTT.

The chain has TRBV6-5 and TRBJ2-1; tentative D call: TRBD2 (6 bases). The CDR3 sequence is 14 residues long. Trimming left V 4 bases short and J 9 bases short, with 16 bases between. Per germline, CDR1 MNHEY and CDR2 SVGAGI. Here the CDR3 reads CASSFARLGVEQFF. In DNA, the CDR3 is TGTGCCAGCAGTTTCGCCCGACTAGGGGTTGAGCAGTTCTTC.

The chain couples TRBV7-9 to TRBJ2-7; D perhaps matches TRBD2 (6 bases). V was clipped by 2 bases and J by 6 bases, with 17 bases between them. From germline, CDR1 is SEHNR and CDR2 FQNEAQ (reference sequence). The CDR3 spans 15 residues. CDR3 residues: CASSLFPAGPLEQYF. The CDR3, as DNA: TGTGCCAGCAGCTTATTTCCCGCGGGACCCCTCGAGCAGTACTTC.

V gene TRBV9 combines with J gene TRBJ2-2, with 11 bases matching TRBD2. With V trimmed by 3 bases and J by 0 bases, 1 base remained unmatched. The CDR3 spans 16 residues. Germline loops: CDR1 SGDLS, CDR2 YYNGEE. CDR3 sequence reads: CASSGGLAANTGELFF. The CDR3 nucleotides are TGTGCCAGCAGCGGGGGACTAGCGGCGAACACCGGGGAGCTGTTTTTT.

This chain connects TRBV10-3 to TRBJ2-1; D uncertain. The length of the CDR3 is 15 residues. Germline values: CDR1 ENHRY, CDR2 SYGVKD. V dropped 3 bases and J dropped 6 bases, with 15 bases sitting between them. CDR3 sequence: CAISDGRTSINEQFF. In DNA form, the CDR3 reads TGTGCCATCAGTGATGGCAGAACCTCCATCAATGAGCAGTTCTTC.

The chain joins TRBV7-6 to TRBJ2-1, with TRBD2 matching 9 bases. The V gene end was trimmed by 2 bases and the J gene end by 0 bases; junction bases not matched to a gene: 2. CDR3 length: 16 residues. CDR1 is SGHVS and CDR2 is FNYEAQ in the germline V gene. CDR3: CASSLWTSDSYNEQFF. CDR3 in DNA: TGTGCCAGCAGCTTATGGACTAGCGACTCCTACAATGAGCAGTTCTTC.

This clone was seen once. The J gene is TRBJ2-7, the V gene TRBV27; TRBD2 matches at 11 bases. The CDR3 has 14 residues. Looked up from germline, CDR1 is MNHEY and CDR2 is SMNVEV (reference sequence). Trimming at V came to 5 bases and at J to 5 bases, leaving 5 bases not matched to a gene. The CDR3 nucleotides are TGTGCCAGCAGTCCCACTAGCGGGAGAAACGAGCAGTACTTC. Its protein product is CASSPTSGRNEQYF.

V usage is TRBV11-3 and J usage is TRBJ2-3, with 14 bases that match TRBD2. The germline gives CDR1 SGHNT, CDR2 YENEEA. The junction had 16 bases not matched to a gene; V was cut back by 4 bases and J by 4 bases. The CDR3 spans 20 residues. The CDR3 DNA reads as TGTGCCAGCAGCTCAAAGCCGGGACTAGCGGGAGTTGAGGACCCAGATACGCAGTATTTT. It specifies CASSSKPGLAGVEDPDTQYF.

The V and J genes are TRBV9 and TRBJ2-1; D remains unclear. Per germline, CDR1 SGDLS and CDR2 YYNGEE. V dropped 7 bases and J dropped 5 bases, with 7 bases sitting between them. This CDR3 comprises 11 residues. The CDR3 nucleotides are TGTGCCAGCGGTTCCGACAATGAGCAGTTCTTC. Its protein product is CASGSDNEQFF.

The chain has TRBV2 and TRBJ2-7; 7 positions agree with TRBD2. The CDR3 runs 12 residues. V was clipped by 11 bases and J by 7 bases; unmatched bases: 11. CDR1 is SNHLY and CDR2 is FYNNEI in the germline V gene. CDR3 amino acids: CARGRGGNEQYF. The CDR3 DNA follows: TGTGCCCGAGGGAGGGGTGGCAATGAGCAGTACTTC.

Remarks on this clone: Other DNA sequences from this sample encode an identical CDR3 as well. The CDR3 sequence is CASSVRDRAYEQYF. The CDR3 nucleotides read TGTGCCAGCAGCGTCCGGGACAGGGCCTACGAGCAGTACTTC. V gene TRBV9 combines with J gene TRBJ2-7, with 9 bases aligning to TRBD1. The germline gives CDR1 SGDLS, CDR2 YYNGEE. The CDR3 is 14 residues long. J lost 2 bases, V lost 2 bases, and 2 bases had no gene match.

The chain links TRBV29-1 to TRBJ2-1; the D is unclear. The length of the CDR3 is 16 residues. Germline V CDR1 and CDR2: SQVTM, ANQGSEA. Deletions cut 1 base from V and 0 bases from J, with 13 bases between. The CDR3 DNA reads TGCAGCGTTGAAGCTTCCGGACCCTACTCCTACAATGAGCAGTTCTTC. This codes for CSVEASGPYSYNEQFF.

This CDR3 is CASRRREADTQYF. The CDR3 DNA reads as TGTGCCAGCAGGAGGCGGGAGGCAGATACGCAGTATTTT. The chain joins TRBV5-4 to TRBJ2-3, with 8 bases matching TRBD2. Per germline, CDR1 SGHNT and CDR2 YYREEE (reference sequence). J gave up 4 bases and V 5 bases, and 3 bases lay outside the gene matches. The CDR3 totals 13 residues.

V usage is TRBV7-2 and J usage is TRBJ2-3; tentatively, D is TRBD1 or TRBD2 (6 bases each). The CDR3 runs 16 residues. V lost 3 bases and J lost 4, with 17 bases in between. Germline CDR1 reads SGHTA; CDR2 reads FQGNSA. The DNA of the CDR3 is TGTGCCAGCAGCTTTAGGGGGGTTGGAAGCGCAGATACGCAGTATTTT. Translated: CASSFRGVGSADTQYF.

The chain has TRBV5-1 and TRBJ1-1; TRBD1 matches 9 bases. This CDR3 contains 14 residues. V was clipped by 7 bases and J by 4 bases; unmatched bases: 8. Germline V gene sequence: CDR1 SGHRS, CDR2 YFSETQ. Here the CDR3 reads CASGSGQGITEAFF. The DNA of the CDR3 is TGCGCCAGCGGTTCGGGACAGGGTATCACTGAAGCTTTCTTT.